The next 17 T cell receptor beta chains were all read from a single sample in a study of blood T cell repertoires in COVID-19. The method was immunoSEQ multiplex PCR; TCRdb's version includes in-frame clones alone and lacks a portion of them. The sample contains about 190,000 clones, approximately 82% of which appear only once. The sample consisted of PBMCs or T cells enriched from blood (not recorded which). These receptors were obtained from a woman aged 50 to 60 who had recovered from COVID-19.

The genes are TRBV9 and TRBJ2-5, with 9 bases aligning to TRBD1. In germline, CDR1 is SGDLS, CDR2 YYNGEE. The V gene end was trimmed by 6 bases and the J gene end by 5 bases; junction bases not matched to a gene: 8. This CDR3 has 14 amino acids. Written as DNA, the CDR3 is TGTGCCAGCAAGCGGACAGGGGATTCGGAGACCCAGTACTTC. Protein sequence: CASKRTGDSETQYF.

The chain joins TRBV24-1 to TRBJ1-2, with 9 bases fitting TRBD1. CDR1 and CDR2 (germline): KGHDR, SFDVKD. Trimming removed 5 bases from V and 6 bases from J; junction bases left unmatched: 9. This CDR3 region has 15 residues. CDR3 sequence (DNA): TGTGCCACCAGTGCCCGGACAGGGGCGCATCATGGCTACACCTTC. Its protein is CATSARTGAHHGYTF.

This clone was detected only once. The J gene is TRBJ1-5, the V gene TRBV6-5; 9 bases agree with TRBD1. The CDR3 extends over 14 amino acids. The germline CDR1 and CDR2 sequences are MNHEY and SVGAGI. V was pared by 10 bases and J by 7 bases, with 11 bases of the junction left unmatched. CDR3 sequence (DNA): TGTGCCACTCGGGGGACAGGGCCTGACCAGCCCCAGCATTTT. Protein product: CATRGTGPDQPQHF.

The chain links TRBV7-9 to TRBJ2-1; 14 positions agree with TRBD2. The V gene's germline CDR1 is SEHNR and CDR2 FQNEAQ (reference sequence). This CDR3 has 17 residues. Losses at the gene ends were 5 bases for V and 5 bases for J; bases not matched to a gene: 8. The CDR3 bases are TGTGCCAGCAGCCCAGGGACTAGCGGGAGATATGACAATGAGCAGTTCTTC. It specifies CASSPGTSGRYDNEQFF.

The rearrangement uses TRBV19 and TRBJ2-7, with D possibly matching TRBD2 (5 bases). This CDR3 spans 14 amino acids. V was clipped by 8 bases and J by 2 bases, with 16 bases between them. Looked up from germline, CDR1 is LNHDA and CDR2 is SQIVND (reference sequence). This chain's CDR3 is CASSTSRGAYEQYF. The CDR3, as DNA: TGTGCCAGTTCAACCAGCCGGGGAGCCTACGAGCAGTACTTC.

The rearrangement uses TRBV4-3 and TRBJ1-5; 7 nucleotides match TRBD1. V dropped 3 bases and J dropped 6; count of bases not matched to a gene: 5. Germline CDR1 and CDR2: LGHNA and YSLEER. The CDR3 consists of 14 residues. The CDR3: CASSQRQGGQPQHF. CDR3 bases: TGCGCCAGCAGCCAGAGACAGGGTGGTCAGCCCCAGCATTTT.

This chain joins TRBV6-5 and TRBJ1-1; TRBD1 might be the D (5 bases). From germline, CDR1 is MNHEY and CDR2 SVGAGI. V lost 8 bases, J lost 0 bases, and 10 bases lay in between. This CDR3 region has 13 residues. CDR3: CASRGHLNTEAFF. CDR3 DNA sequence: TGTGCCAGCCGCGGACACCTGAACACTGAAGCTTTCTTT.

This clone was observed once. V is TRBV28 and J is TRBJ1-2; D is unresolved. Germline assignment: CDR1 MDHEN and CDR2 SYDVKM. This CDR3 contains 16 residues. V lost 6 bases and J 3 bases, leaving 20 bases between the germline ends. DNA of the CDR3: TGTGCCAGCAGCCCCCCCGGCAGGCTTAATCACTATGGCTACACCTTC. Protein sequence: CASSPPGRLNHYGYTF.

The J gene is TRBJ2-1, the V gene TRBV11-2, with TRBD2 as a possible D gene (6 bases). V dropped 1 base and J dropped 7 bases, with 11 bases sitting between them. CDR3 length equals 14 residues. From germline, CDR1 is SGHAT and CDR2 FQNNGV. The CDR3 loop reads CASSLVALANEQFF. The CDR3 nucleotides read TGTGCCAGCAGCTTAGTAGCACTAGCAAATGAGCAGTTCTTC. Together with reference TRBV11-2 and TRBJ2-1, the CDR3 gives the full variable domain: EAGVAQSPRYKIIEKRQSVAFWCNPISGHATLYWYQQILGQGPKLLIQFQNNGVVDDSQLPKDRFSAERLKGVDSTLKIQPAKLEDSAVYLCASSLVALANEQFFGPGTRLTVL.

CDR3: CASSFPNRLQGEINIQYF. The CDR3 bases are TGTGCCAGCAGTTTCCCGAACCGGTTACAGGGGGAGATTAACATTCAGTACTTC. V gene TRBV28 combines with J gene TRBJ2-4, with 8 bases fitting TRBD1. CDR1 MDHEN and CDR2 SYDVKM come from the germline V gene. Unmatched junction bases numbered 17, after V lost 3 bases and J lost 7 bases. This CDR3 has 18 amino acids.

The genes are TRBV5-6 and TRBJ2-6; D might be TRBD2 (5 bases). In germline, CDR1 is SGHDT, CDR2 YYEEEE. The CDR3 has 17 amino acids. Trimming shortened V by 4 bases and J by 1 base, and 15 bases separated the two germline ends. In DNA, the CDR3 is TGTGCCAGCAGCCCTCGGGGTCTCTCATCTGGGGCCAACGTCCTGACTTTC. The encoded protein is CASSPRGLSSGANVLTF.

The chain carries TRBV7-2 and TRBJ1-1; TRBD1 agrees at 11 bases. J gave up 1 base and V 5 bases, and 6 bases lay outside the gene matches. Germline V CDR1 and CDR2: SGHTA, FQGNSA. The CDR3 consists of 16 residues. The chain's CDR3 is CASSKAGQGANTEAFF. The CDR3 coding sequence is TGTGCCAGCAGCAAGGCCGGACAGGGGGCGAACACTGAAGCTTTCTTT.

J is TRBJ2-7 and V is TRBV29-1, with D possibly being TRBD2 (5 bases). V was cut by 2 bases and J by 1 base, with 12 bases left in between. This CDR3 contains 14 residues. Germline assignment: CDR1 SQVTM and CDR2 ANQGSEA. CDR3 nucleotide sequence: TGCAGCGTTGAATTAGCGAACGTTTCCTACGAGCAGTACTTC. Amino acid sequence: CSVELANVSYEQYF.

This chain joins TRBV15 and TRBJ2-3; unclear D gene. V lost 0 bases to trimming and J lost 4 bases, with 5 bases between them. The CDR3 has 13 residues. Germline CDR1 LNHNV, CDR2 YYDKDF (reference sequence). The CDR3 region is CATSRDYPDTQYF. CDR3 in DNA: TGTGCCACCAGCAGAGACTATCCAGATACGCAGTATTTT.

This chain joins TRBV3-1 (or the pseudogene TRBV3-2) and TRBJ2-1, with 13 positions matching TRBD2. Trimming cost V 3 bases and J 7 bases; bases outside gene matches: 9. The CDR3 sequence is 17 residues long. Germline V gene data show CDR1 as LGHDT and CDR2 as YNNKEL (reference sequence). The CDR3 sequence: CASSQITSGRGENEQFF. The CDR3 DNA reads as TGTGCCAGCAGCCAGATTACTAGCGGGAGGGGGGAAAATGAGCAGTTCTTC.

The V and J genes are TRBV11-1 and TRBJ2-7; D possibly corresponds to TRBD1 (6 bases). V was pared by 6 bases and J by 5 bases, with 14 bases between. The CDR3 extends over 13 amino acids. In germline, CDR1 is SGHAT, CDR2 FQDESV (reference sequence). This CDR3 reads CASSSSRGHEQYF. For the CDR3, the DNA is TGTGCCAGCAGTTCATCCAGGGGACACGAGCAGTACTTC.

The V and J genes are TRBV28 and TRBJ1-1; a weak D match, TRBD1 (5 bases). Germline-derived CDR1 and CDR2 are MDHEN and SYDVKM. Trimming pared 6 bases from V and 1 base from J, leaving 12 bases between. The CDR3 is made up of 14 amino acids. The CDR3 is CASSHAQGNTEAFF. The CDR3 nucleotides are TGTGCCAGCAGCCACGCCCAGGGGAACACTGAAGCTTTCTTT.